This TCR beta chain was sequenced in a study of CD8 T cells in Susac syndrome. The V and J ends lost 1 base and 4 bases, in that order; junction bases with no gene match: 2. The CDR3 covers 14 residues. From germline, CDR1 is MGHRA and CDR2 YSYEKL. Random hexamers were used to reverse transcribe roughly 0.45 to 1 ug of RNA. Each CDR3 protein gets one entry after TCRdb re-called the immunoSEQ multiplex PCR reads with MiXCR. This repertoire shows about 440,000 distinct CDR3 sequences, 75% to 90% found once; its top ten account for 0.12%. Sequenced material: CD8+ T cells from PBMCs. The origin of this receptor is a human donor with multiple sclerosis. The chain joins TRBV4-1 to TRBJ2-3, with TRBD1 matching 7 bases. The CDR3 DNA follows: TGCGCCAGCAGCCAAGTAGGGGGCGCAGATACGCAGTATTTT. This encodes CASSQVGGADTQYF.